This is a list of T cell receptor beta chains from one sample in a study of T cell changes during pregnancy in multiple sclerosis. Assay: immunoSEQ multiplex PCR; the TCRdb copy retains only in-frame clones and omits some. The profile shows tens of thousands of clones, 80% to 95% of them singletons. Here the sequenced sample was peripheral blood, taken after pregnancy. The source is a female donor in good health, enrolled as a control in a pregnancy study. Both conserved end residues are part of each CDR3. D genes are given only for firm matches.

j_call	d_call	v_call	cdr3_aa	cdr3_nt
TRBJ1-3	NA	TRBV28	CASTTGSSGNTIYF	TGTGCCAGCACAACGGGAAGCTCTGGAAACACCATATATTTT
TRBJ2-7	NA	TRBV29-1	CAARGRPYEQYF	TGCGCAGCGCGGGGTAGGCCCTACGAGCAGTACTTC
TRBJ1-4	TRBD1	TRBV28	CASSQRQGATNEKLFF	TGTGCCAGCAGCCAAAGACAGGGGGCAACTAATGAAAAACTGTTTTTT
TRBJ1-1	NA	TRBV19	CASSIDLPAGWGAFF	TGTGCCAGTAGTATAGATCTCCCGGCAGGGTGGGGAGCTTTCTTT
TRBJ2-1	TRBD1	TRBV7-2	CASSPGTGESYNEQFF	TGTGCCAGCAGCCCCGGGACAGGGGAATCCTACAATGAGCAGTTCTTC
TRBJ1-4	TRBD1	TRBV5-1	CASSLLGTGLNEKLFF	TGCGCCAGCAGCTTGCTGGGGACAGGCCTTAATGAAAAACTGTTTTTT
TRBJ2-5	NA	TRBV25-1	CASSELGRGELETQYF	TGTGCCAGCAGTGAATTGGGCAGGGGAGAGTTGGAGACCCAGTACTTC
TRBJ1-3	NA	TRBV6-5	CASSYDRSGNTIYF	TGTGCCAGCAGTTACGACAGGAGTGGAAACACCATATATTTT
TRBJ1-5	TRBD1	TRBV19	CASSSRRDRYNQPQHF	TGTGCCAGTAGTTCCCGGCGGGACAGATACAATCAGCCCCAGCATTTT
TRBJ1-4	NA	TRBV19	CASTGTDNEKLFF	TGTGCCAGTACCGGGACTGATAATGAAAAACTGTTTTTT